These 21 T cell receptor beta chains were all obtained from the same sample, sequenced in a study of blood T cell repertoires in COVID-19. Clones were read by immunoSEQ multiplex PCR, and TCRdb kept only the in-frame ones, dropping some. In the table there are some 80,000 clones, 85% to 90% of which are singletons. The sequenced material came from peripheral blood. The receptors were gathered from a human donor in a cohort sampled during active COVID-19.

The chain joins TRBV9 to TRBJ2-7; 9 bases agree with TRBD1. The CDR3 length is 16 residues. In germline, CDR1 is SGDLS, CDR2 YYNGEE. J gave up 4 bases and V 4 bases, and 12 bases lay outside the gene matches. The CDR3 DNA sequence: TGTGCCAGCAGCCTCAGACCCGAACAGGGGGCTTACGAGCAGTACTTC. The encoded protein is CASSLRPEQGAYEQYF.

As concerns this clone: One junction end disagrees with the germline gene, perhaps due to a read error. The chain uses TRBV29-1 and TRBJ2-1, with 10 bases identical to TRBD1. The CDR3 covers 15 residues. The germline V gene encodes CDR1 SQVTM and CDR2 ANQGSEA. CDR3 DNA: TGCAGCGTCGAAGAAGGACAGGGGGCCTACAATGAGCAGTTCTTC. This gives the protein CSVEEGQGAYNEQFF.

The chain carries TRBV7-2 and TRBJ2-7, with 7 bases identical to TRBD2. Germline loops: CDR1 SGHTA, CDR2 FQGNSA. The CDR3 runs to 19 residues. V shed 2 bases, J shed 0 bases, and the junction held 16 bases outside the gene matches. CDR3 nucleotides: TGTGCCAGCAGCTTATATTCAGCGGGATGGACCAAAAGCTCCTACGAGCAGTACTTC. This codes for CASSLYSAGWTKSSYEQYF.

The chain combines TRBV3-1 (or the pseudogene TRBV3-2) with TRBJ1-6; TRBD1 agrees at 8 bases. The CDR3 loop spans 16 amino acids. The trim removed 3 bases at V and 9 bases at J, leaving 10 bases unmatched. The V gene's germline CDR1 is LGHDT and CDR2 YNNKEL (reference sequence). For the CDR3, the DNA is TGTGCCAGCAGCCAGGGCCTGACAGGGGTTGGTTCACCCCTCCACTTT. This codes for CASSQGLTGVGSPLHF.

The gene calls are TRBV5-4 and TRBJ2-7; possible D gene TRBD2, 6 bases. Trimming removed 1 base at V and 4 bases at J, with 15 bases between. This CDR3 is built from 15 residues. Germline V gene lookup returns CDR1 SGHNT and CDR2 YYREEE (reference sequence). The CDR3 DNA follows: TGTGCCAGCAGCTTGTGGGAGGTAAGGGGATACGAGCAGTACTTC. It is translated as CASSLWEVRGYEQYF. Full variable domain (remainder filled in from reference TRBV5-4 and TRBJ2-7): ETGVTQSPTHLIKTRGQQVTLRCSSQSGHNTVSWYQQALGQGPQFIFQYYREEENGRGNFPPRFSGLQFPNYSSELNVNALELDDSALYLCASSLWEVRGYEQYFGPGTRLTVT.

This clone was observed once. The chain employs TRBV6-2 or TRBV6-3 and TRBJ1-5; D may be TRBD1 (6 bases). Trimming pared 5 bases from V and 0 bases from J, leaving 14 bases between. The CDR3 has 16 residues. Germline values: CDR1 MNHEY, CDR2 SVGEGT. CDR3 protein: CASSPRGALSNQPQHF. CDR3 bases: TGTGCCAGCAGTCCGCGGGGGGCTCTTAGCAATCAGCCCCAGCATTTT.

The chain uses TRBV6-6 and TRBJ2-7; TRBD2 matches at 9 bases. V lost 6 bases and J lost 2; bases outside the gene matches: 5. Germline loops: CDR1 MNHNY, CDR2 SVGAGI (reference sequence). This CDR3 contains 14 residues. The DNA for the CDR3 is TGTGCCAGCAGGGGGACTAGCTCTACCTACGAGCAGTACTTC. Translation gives CASRGTSSTYEQYF.

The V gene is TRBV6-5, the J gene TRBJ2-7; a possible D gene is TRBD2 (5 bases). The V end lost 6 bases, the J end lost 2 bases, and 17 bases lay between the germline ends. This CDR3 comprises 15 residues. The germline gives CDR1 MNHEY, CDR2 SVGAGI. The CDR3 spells CASRPREGSPYEQYF. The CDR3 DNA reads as TGTGCCAGCAGACCCAGAGAGGGCTCTCCCTACGAGCAGTACTTC.

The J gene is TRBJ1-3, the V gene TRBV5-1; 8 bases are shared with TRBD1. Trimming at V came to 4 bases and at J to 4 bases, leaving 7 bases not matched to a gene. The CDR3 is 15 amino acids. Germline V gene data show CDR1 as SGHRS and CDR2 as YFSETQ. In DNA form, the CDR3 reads TGCGCCAGCAGCCTAACAGGGGGGACGGGAAACACCATATATTTT. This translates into CASSLTGGTGNTIYF. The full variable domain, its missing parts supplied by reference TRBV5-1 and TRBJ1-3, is KAGVTQTPRYLIKTRGQQVTLSCSPISGHRSVSWYQQTPGQGLQFLFEYFSETQRNKGNFPGRFSGRQFSNSRSEMNVSTLELGDSALYLCASSLTGGTGNTIYFGEGSWLTVV.

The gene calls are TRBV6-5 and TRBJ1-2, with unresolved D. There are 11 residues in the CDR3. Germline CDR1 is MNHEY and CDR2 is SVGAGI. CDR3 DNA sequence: TGTGGGTCCAGACTTAACTATGGCTACACCTTC. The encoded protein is CGSRLNYGYTF.

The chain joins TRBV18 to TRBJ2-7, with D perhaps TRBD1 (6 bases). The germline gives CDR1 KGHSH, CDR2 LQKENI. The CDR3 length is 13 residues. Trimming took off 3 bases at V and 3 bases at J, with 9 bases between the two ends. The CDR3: CASSPGQNYEQYF. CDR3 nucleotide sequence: TGTGCCAGCTCACCCGGACAGAACTACGAGCAGTACTTC.

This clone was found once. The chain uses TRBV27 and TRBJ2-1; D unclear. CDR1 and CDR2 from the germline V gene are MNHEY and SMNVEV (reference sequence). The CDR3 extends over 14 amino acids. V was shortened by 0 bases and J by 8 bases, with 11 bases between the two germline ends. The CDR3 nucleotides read TGTGCCAGCAGTTTATCGTTCATAGTGGATGAGCAGTTCTTC. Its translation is CASSLSFIVDEQFF.

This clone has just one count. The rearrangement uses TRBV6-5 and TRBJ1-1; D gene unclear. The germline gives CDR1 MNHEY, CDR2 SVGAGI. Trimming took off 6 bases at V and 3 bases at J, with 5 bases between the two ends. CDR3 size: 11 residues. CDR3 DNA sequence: TGTGCCAGCAGGTCCTACACTGAAGCTTTCTTT. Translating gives CASRSYTEAFF.

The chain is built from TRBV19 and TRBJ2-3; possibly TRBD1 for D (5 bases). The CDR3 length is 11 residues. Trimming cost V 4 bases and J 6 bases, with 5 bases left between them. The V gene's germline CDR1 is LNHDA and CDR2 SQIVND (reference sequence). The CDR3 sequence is CASSTGDTQYF. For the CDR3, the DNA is TGTGCCAGTAGTACAGGGGATACGCAGTATTTT.

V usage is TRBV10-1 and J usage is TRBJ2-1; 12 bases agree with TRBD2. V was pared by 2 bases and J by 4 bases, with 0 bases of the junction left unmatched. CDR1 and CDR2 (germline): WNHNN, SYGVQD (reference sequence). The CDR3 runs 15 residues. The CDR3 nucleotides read TGCGCCAGCAGTGAGGGACTAGCGGGGTACAATGAGCAGTTCTTC. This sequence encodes CASSEGLAGYNEQFF.

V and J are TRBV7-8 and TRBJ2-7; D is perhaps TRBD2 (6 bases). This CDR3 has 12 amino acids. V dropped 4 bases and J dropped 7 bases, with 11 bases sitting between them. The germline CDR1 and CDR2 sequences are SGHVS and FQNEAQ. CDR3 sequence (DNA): TGTGCCAGCAGCTCCCTAGCGAGGGAGCAGTACTTC. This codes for CASSSLAREQYF.

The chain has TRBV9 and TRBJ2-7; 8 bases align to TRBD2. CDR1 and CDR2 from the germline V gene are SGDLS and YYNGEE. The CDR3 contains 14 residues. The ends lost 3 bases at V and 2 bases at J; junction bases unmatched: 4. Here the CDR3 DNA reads TGTGCCAGCAGCGACAGCGGGAGCCCCTACGAGCAGTACTTC. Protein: CASSDSGSPYEQYF.

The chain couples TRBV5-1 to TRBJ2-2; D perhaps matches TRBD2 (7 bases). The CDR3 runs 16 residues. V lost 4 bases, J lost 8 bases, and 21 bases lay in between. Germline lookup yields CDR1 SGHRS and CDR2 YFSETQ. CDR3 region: CASSPRGGGKTGELFF. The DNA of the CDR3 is TGCGCCAGCAGCCCCAGAGGGGGGGGTAAGACTGGGGAGCTGTTTTTT.

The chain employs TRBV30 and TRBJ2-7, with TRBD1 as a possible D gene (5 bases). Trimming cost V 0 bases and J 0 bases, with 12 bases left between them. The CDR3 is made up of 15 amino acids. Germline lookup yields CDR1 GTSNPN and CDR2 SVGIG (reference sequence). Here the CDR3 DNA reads TGTGCCTGGAGTGTACAGGCGGTCAGCTCCTACGAGCAGTACTTC. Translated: CAWSVQAVSSYEQYF.

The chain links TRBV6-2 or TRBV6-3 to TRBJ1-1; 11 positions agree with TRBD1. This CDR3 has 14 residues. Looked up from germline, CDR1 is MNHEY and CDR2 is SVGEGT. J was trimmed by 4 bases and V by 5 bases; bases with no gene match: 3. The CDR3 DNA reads TGTGCCAGCAGTCGGACAGGGGGCCTCACTGAAGCTTTCTTT. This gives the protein CASSRTGGLTEAFF.

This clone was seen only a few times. The CDR3 loop is CASSLGTNQPQHF. The CDR3 nucleotides read TGTGCCAGCAGCTTAGGAACTAATCAGCCCCAGCATTTT. This chain links TRBV7-2 with TRBJ1-5; D gene ambiguous. The germline V gene has CDR1 SGHTA and CDR2 FQGNSA. This CDR3 has 13 amino acids. V lost 1 base and J lost 4, with 5 bases in between.